This entry describes one T cell receptor (beta chain). There is no known antigen for this receptor. Base qualities are not recorded, but no much larger clone differs from it by a single base. Read against the paper, the sample's treatment or condition label means: allogeneic hematopoietic cell transplantation with graft depleted of TCRalphabeta T cells and CD19 B cells. The children who served as transplant recipients had been given grafts of TCRalphabeta/CD19-depleted allogeneic hematopoietic cells. The sample is drawn from a study of T-cell reconstitution after alpha-beta-depleted transplantation in children (dated by TCRdb to between 2015 and 2016). Broadly, across the study: Using TCR repertoire profiling, the study followed T-cell immune reconstitution in a quantitative way in children after TCRalphabeta/CD19-depleted allogeneic hematopoietic cell transplantation.

Trimmed from V: 3 bases; trimmed from J: 5 bases; junction bases lacking a gene match: 3. The CDR3, cysteine through phenylalanine, is 15 amino acids long. Only the CDR3 region is kept as DNA, spanning 45 bases read in frame from base 1. CDR1 and CDR2 are drawn from the germline V gene: SGHTA, FQGNSA. Library creation used PCR. TCRdb lists the instrument as Illumina HiSeq 2500. To normalize quantification of the TCRbeta repertoire, the TCR libraries were built with molecular barcoding that relied on unique molecular identifiers. The public sequencing data were trimmed at Q25 with fastp and processed into clonotypes with MiXCR by TCRdb, which kept only in-frame beta chains. A single entry per CDR3 protein holds the most common genes and DNA from its merged rows. The sample data list hundreds of thousands of distinct CDR3 sequences, and about 24% of these were observed just once. 4% to 5.5% of the sample belongs to the ten largest clones.

Broad study findings and their caveats: In some patients, high TCRbeta diversity at day 60 was attributed to recipient T cells and intrathymic progenitors that had survived conditioning. Apparently early alphabetaT-cell count recovery about two months after transplant reportedly relied on only several hundred rapidly expanded clones derived from non-depleted graft cells. The frequencies of hyperexpanded clones fell over the following months, and after one year, T-cell counts and TCRbeta diversity were mostly attributed to newly produced T cells.

This sequence originates from a female patient aged 2-15 years who had a stem cell transplant for congenital amegakaryocytic thrombocytopenia, so the T cells may come from the graft donor. The chain is encoded by TRBV7-2 joined to TRBJ2-1, and 11 junctional nucleotides match TRBD2. The sample in question was PBMCs, mostly from graft donor cells, obtained 360 days after TCRalphabeta/CD19-depleted stem cell transplant. The CDR3 has the sequence CASSLTSGVNNEQFF. The DNA is TGTGCCAGCAGCTTGACTAGCGGGGTGAACAATGAGCAGTTCTTC. Outside the CDR3, residues come from the reference TRBV7-2 and TRBJ2-1 proteins, so the full variable domain is: GAGVSQSPSNKVTEKGKDVELRCDPISGHTALYWYRQSLGQGLEFLIYFQGNSAPDKSGLPSDRFSAERTGGSVSTLTIQRTQQEDSAVYLCASSLTSGVNNEQFFGPGTRLTVL.